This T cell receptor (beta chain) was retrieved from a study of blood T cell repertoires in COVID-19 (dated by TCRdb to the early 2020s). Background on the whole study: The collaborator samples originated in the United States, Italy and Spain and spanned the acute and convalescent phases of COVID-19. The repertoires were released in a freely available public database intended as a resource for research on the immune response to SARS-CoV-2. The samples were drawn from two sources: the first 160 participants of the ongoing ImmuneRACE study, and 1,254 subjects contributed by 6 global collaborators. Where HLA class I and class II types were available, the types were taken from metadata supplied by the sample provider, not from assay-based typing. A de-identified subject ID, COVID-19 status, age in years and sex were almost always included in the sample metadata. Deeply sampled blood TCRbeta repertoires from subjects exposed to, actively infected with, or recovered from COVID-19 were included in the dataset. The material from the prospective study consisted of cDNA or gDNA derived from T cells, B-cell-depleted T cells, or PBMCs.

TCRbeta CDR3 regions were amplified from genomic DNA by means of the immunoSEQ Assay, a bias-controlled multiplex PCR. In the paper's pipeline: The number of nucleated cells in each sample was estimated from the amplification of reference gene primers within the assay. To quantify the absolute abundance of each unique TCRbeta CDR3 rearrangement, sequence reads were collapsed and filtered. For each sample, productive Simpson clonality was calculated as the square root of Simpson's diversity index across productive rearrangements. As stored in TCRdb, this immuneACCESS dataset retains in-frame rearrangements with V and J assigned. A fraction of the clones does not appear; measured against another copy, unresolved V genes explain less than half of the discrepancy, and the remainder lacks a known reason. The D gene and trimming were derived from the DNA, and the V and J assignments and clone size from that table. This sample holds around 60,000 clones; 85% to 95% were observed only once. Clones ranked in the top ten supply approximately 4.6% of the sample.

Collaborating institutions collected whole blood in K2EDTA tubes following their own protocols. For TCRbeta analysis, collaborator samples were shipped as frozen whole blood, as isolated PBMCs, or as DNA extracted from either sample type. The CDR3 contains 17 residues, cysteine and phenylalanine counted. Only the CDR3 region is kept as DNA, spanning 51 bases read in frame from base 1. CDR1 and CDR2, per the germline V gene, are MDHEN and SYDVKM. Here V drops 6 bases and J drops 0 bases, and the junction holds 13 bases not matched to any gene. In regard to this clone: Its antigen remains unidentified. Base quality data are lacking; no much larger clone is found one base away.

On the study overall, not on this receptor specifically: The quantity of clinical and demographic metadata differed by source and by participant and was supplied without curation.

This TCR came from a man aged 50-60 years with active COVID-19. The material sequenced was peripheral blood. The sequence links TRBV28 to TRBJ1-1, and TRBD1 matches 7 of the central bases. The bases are TGTGCCAGCAGGGGACAGATCGAGGTACCCATGAACACTGAAGCTTTCTTT. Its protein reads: CASRGQIEVPMNTEAFF.